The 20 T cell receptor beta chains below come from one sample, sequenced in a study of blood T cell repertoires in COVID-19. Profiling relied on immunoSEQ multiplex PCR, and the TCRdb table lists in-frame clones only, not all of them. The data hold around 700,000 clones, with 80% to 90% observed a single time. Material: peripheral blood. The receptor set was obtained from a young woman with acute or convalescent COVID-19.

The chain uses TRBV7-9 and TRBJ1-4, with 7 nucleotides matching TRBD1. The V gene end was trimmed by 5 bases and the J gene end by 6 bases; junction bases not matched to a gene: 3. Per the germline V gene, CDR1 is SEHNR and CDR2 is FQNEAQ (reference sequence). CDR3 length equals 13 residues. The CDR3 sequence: CASSTTGDEKLFF. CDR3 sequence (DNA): TGTGCCAGCAGCACTACAGGGGATGAAAAACTGTTTTTT. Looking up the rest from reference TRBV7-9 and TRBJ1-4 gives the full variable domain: DTGVSQNPRHKITKRGQNVTFRCDPISEHNRLYWYRQTLGQGPEFLTYFQNEAQLEKSRLLSDRFSAERPKGSFSTLEIQRTEQGDSAMYLCASSTTGDEKLFFGSGTQLSVL.

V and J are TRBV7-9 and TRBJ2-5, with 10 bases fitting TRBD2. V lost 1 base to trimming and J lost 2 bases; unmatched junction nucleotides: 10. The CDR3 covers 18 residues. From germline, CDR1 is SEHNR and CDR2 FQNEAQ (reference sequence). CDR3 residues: CASSLGASGGRLQETQYF. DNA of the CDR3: TGTGCCAGCAGCTTAGGGGCTAGCGGGGGCCGCCTTCAAGAGACCCAGTACTTC. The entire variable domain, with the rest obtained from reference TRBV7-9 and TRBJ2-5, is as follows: DTGVSQNPRHKITKRGQNVTFRCDPISEHNRLYWYRQTLGQGPEFLTYFQNEAQLEKSRLLSDRFSAERPKGSFSTLEIQRTEQGDSAMYLCASSLGASGGRLQETQYFGPGTRLLVL.

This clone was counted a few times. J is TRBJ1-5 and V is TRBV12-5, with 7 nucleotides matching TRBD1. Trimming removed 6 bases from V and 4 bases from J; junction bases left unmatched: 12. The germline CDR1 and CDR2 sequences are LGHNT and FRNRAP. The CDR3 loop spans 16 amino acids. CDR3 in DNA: TGTGCTAGTGGCCTGGACAGGTTTTCCCTTAATCAGCCCCAGCATTTT. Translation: CASGLDRFSLNQPQHF.

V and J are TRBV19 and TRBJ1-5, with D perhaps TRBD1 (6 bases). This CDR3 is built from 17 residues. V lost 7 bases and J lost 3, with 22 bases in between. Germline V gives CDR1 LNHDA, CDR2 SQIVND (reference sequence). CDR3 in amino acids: CASTLNPPTGSNQPQHF. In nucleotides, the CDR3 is TGTGCCAGTACCTTAAACCCCCCGACAGGATCCAATCAGCCCCAGCATTTT.

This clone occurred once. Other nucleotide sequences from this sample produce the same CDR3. Written as DNA, the CDR3 is TGTGCCAGCAGCTTGGGAGGTCTGAACACTGAAGCTTTCTTT. Protein: CASSLGGLNTEAFF. The chain is built from TRBV5-5 and TRBJ1-1, with unresolved D. Germline V gives CDR1 SGHKS, CDR2 YYEKEE (reference sequence). V lost 0 bases and J 0 bases, leaving 6 bases between the germline ends. CDR3 length: 14 amino acids.

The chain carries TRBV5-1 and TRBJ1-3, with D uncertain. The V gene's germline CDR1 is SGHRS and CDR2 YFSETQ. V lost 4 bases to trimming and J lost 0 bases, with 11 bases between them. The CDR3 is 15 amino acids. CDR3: CASSLSGYSGNTIYF. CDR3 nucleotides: TGCGCCAGCAGCCTCTCGGGGTACTCTGGAAACACCATATATTTT.

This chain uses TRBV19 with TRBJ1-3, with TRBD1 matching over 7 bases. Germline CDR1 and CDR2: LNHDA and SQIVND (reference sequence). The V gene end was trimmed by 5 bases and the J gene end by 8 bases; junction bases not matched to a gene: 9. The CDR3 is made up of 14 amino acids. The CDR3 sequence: CASSSWTGSYTIYF. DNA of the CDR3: TGTGCCAGTAGTTCTTGGACAGGATCATACACCATATATTTT.

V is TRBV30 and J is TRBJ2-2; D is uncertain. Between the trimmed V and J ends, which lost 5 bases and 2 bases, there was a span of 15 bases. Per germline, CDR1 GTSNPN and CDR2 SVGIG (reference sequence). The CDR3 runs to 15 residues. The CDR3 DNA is TGTGCCTGGGGTGGTTTGGCTAGTAACACCGGGGAGCTGTTTTTT. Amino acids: CAWGGLASNTGELFF. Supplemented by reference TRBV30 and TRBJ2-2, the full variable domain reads SQTIHQWPATLVQPVGSPLSLECTVEGTSNPNLYWYRQAAGRGLQLLFYSVGIGQISSEVPQNLSASRPQDRQFILSSKKLLLSDSGFYLCAWGGLASNTGELFFGEGSRLTVL.

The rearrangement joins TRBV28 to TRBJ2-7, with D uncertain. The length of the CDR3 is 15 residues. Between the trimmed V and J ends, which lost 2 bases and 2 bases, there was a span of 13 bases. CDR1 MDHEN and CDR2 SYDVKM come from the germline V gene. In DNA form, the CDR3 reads TGTGCCAGCAGTTTAGGGCAGTTATCACCCTACGAGCAGTACTTC. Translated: CASSLGQLSPYEQYF.

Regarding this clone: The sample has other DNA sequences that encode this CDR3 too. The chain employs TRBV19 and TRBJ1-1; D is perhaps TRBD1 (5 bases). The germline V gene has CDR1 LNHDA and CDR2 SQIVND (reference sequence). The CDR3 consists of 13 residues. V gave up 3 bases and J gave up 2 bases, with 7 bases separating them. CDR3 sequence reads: CASSIQGNTEAFF. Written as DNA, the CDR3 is TGTGCCAGTAGTATTCAGGGAAACACTGAAGCTTTCTTT.

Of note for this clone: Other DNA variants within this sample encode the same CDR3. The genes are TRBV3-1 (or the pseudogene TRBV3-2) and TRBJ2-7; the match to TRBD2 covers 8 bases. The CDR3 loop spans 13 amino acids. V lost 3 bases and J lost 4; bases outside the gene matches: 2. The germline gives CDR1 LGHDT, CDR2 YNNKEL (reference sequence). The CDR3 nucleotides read TGTGCCAGCAGCCAGGCGGGGGGTTACGAGCAGTACTTC. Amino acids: CASSQAGGYEQYF.

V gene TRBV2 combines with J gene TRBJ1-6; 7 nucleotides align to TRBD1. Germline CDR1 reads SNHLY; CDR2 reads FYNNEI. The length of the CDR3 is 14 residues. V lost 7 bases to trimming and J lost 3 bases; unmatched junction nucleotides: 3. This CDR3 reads CASTDRNYNSPLHF. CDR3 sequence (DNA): TGTGCCAGCACGGACAGGAACTATAATTCACCCCTCCACTTT.

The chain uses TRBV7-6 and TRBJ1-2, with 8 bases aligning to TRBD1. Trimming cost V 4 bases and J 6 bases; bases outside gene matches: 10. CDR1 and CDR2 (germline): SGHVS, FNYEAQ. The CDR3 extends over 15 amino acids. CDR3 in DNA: TGTGCCAGCAGCTCTTCGACAGGGGTGACAAATGGCTACACCTTC. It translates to CASSSSTGVTNGYTF.

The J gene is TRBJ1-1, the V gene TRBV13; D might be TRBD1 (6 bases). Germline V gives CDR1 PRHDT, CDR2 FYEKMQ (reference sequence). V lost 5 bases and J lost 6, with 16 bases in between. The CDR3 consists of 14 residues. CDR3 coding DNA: TGTGCCAGCAGCAGGGGACGCAGGGGTCCTGAAGCTTTCTTT. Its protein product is CASSRGRRGPEAFF.

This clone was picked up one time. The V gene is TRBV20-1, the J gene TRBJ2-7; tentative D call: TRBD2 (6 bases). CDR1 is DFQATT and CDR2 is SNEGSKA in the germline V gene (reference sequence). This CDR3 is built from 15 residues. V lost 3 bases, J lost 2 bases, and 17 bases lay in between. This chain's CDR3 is CSASRGMWNTYEQYF. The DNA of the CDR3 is TGCAGTGCTAGTCGGGGGATGTGGAATACCTACGAGCAGTACTTC.

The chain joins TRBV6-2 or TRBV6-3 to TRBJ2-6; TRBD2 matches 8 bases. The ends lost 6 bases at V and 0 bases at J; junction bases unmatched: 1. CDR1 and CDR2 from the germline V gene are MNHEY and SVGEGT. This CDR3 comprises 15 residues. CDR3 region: CASSGTSSGANVLTF. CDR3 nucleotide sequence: TGTGCCAGCAGCGGGACTAGCTCTGGGGCCAACGTCCTGACTTTC.

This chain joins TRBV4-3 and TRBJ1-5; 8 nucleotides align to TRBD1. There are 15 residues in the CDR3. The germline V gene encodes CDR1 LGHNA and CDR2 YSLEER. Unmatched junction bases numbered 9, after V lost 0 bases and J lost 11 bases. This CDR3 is CASSQDRTGIVAQHF. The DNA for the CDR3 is TGCGCCAGCAGCCAAGACAGGACAGGGATCGTAGCCCAGCATTTT.

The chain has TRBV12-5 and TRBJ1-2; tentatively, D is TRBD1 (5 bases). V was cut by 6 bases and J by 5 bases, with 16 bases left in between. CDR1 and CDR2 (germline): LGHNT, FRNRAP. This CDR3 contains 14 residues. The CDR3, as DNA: TGTGCTAGTGGCTCCGACAGTTTTCTGTATGGCTACACCTTC. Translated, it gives CASGSDSFLYGYTF. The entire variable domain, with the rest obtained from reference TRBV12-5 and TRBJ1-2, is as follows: DARVTQTPRHKVTEMGQEVTMRCQPILGHNTVFWYRQTMMQGLELLAYFRNRAPLDDSGMPKDRFSAEMPDATLATLKIQPSEPRDSAVYFCASGSDSFLYGYTFGSGTRLTVV.

The CDR3 sequence: CASITEGLGGNEQFF. DNA for the CDR3: TGTGCCAGCATCACCGAGGGACTAGGGGGGAATGAGCAGTTCTTC. V usage is TRBV6-5 and J usage is TRBJ2-1; 8 bases align to TRBD2. The CDR3 sequence is 15 residues long. Germline V gene sequence: CDR1 MNHEY, CDR2 SVGAGI. The trim removed 7 bases at V and 7 bases at J, leaving 12 bases unmatched.

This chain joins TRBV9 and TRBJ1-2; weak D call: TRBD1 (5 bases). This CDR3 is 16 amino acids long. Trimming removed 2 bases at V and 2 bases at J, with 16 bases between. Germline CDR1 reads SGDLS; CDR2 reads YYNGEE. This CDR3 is CASSVNRFSANYGYTF. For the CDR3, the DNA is TGTGCCAGCAGCGTCAACAGGTTCTCGGCCAACTATGGCTACACCTTC.